This T cell receptor beta chain was profiled in a study of OX40 agonist ivuxolimab in advanced cancers. Study as a whole: A male proportion of just over 80% was recorded, with mean age around 60 years and range roughly 23 to 79. The study's findings and limits: CD8+ T cells showed, on average, more clonal expansion than CD4+ cells. No determination was made of the antigen specificity of the expanded peripheral T cells.

Autoimmune disease history or systemic immunosuppression led to patients being barred. TCRdb's copy holds only in-frame clones and misses some; the assay was immunoSEQ multiplex PCR. Among fewer than 20,000 clones listed, over 70% were seen once. Details on this clone: Its antigen is not identified.

Between the trimmed V and J ends, which lost 2 bases and 0 bases, there was a span of 8 bases. Per germline, CDR1 LNHDA and CDR2 SQIVND (reference sequence). CDR3 length: 15 residues. This TCR came from an adult with an advanced solid tumor such as melanoma, head and neck, liver or kidney cancer. The starting material was CD4+ or CD8+ T cells sorted from blood, obtained in a trial of the OX40 agonist ivuxolimab. V and J are TRBV19 and TRBJ2-1; no definite D call. CDR3 DNA sequence: TGTGCCAGTAGTATACAGACGAGCTCCTACAATGAGCAGTTCTTC. This sequence encodes CASSIQTSSYNEQFF. The variable domain in full, completed from reference TRBV19 and TRBJ2-1, reads DGGITQSPKYLFRKEGQNVTLSCEQNLNHDAMYWYRQDPGQGLRLIYYSQIVNDFQKGDIAEGYSVSREKKESFPLTVTSAQKNPTAFYLCASSIQTSSYNEQFFGPGTRLTVL.